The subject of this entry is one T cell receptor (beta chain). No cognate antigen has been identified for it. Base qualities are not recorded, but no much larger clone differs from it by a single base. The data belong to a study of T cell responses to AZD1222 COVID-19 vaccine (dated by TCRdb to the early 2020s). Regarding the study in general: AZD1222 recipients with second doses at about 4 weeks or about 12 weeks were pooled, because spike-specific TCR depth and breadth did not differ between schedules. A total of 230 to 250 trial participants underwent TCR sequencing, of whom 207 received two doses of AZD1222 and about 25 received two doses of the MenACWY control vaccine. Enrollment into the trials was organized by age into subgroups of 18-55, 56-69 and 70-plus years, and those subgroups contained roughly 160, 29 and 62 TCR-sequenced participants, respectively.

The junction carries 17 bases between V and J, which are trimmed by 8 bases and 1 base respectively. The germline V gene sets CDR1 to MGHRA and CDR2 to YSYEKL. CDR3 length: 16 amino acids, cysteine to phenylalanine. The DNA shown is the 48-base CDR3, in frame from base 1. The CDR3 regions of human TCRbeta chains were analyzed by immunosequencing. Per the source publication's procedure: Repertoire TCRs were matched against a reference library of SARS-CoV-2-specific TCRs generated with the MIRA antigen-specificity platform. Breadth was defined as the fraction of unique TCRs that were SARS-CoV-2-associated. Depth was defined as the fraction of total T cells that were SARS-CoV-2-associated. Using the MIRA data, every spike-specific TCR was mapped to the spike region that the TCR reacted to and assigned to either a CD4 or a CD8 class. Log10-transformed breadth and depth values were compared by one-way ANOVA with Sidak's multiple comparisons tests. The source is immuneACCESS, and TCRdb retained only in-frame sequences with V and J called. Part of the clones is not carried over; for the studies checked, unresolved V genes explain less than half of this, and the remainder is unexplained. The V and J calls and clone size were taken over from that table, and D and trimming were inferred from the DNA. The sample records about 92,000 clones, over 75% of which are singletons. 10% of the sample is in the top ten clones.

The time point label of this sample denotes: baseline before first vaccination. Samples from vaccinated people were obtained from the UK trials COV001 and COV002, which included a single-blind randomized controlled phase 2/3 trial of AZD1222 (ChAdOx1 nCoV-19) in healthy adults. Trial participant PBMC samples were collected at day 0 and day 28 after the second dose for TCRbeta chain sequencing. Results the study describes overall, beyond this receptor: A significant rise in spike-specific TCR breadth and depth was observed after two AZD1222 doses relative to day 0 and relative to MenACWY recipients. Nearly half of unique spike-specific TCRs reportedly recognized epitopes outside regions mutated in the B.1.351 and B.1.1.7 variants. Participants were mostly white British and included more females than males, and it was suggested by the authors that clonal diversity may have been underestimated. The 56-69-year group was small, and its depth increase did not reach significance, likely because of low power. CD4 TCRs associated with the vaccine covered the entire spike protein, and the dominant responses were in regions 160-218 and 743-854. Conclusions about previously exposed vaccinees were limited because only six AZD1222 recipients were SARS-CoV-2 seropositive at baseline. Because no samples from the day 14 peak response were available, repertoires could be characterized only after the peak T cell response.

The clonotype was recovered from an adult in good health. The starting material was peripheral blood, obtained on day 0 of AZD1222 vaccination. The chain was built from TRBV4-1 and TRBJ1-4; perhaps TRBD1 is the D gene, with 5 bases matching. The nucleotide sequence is TGCGCCAGCGCGCGGGGCTCCTTTGGAACTAATGAAAAACTGTTTTTT. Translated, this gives CASARGSFGTNEKLFF.